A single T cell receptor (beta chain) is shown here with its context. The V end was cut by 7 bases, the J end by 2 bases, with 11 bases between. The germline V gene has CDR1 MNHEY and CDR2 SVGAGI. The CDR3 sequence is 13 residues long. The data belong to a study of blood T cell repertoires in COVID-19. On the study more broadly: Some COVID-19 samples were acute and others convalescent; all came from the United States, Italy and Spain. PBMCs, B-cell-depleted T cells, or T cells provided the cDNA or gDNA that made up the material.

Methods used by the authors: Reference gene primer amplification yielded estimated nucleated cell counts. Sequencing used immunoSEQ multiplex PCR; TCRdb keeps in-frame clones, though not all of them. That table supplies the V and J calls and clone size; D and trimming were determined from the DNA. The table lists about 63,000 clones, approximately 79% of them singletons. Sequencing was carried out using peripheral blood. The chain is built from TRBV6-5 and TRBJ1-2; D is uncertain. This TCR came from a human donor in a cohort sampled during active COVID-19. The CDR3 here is CASTLDTNYGYTF. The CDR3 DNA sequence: TGTGCCAGCACCTTAGACACAAACTATGGCTACACCTTC.